The clone carrying this T cell receptor beta chain was counted between two and nine times. Antigen unknown. V lost 2 bases, J lost 0 bases, and 5 bases lay in between. This CDR3 is 13 amino acids long. From germline, CDR1 is GTSNPN and CDR2 SVGIG (reference sequence). The data derive from a study of early stage breast cancer tumors. Background on the study: The ER+/PR+/HER2- tumors included roughly 8 ductal and a handful of lobular carcinomas. The study's findings and limits: Unsorted bulk genomic DNA sequencing lacked pairing and functional marker data.

Method: immunoSEQ multiplex PCR; TCRdb's copy keeps in-frame clones and lacks some. Altogether about 21,000 clones are present, about 80% being singletons, with the ten largest covering around 30%. The clonotype was recovered from a person aged 55-75 years with breast cancer. Sequencing was carried out using blood. The V gene is TRBV30, the J gene TRBJ1-5; unclear D gene. The CDR3 here is CAWSQNSNQPQHF. In nucleotides, the CDR3 is TGTGCCTGGAGTCAGAATAGCAATCAGCCCCAGCATTTT.